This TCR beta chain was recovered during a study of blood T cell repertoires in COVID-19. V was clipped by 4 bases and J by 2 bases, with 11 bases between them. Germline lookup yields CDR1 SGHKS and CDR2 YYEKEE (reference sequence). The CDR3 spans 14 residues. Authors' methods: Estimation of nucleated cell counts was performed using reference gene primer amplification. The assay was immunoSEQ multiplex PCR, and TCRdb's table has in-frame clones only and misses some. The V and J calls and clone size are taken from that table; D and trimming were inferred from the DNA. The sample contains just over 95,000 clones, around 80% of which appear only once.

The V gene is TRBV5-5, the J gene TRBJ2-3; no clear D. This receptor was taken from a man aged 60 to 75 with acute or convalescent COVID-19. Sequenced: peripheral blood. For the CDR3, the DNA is TGTGCCAGCAGCCTGTCTAGTCACACAGATACGCAGTATTTT. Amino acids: CASSLSSHTDTQYF.